The entry that follows covers one TCR beta chain sequence. Its antigen is not identified. This entry comes from a study of vaccination effects on CD4 cells after COVID-19. The wider study: Post-vaccine sampling occurred a median 72 days after the second dose. General study results and limits: The vaccine-induced clones of healthy vaccinees included only 1 of 255 that cross-reacted with common cold coronaviruses.

Sequenced by immunoSEQ multiplex PCR; TCRdb stores in-frame clones only, minus some. The sample yields 75,000 to 100,000 clones, roughly 73% seen once. After expansion with viral peptide pools in the ViraFEST assay, antigen-specific CD4+ T cells were sequenced. Culturing for around eleven days preceded CD4+ T cell isolation. Each person got two doses of an mRNA SARS-CoV-2 vaccine, BNT162b2 or mRNA-1273. None of the vaccinated had previously contracted SARS-CoV-2, and their nucleocapsid antibodies tested negative. On both days 3 and 7, half of the culture medium was replaced with IL-2 medium. CDR1 and CDR2 from the germline V gene are SGHTS and YDEGEE. This CDR3 contains 17 residues. Trimming cost V 3 bases and J 1 base, with 19 bases left between them.

The chain recombines TRBV5-8 with TRBJ1-1; a weak D match, TRBD1 (5 bases). The receptor was derived from a human donor who received a COVID-19 vaccine. The source material was CD4+ T cells from PBMCs cultured with HCoV-OC43 spike peptides, sampled after COVID-19 vaccination. This sample's subset: HCoV-OC43 spike overlapping peptide pool stimulation. DNA of the CDR3: TGTGCCAGCAGCTCTGACAGACTTACTCTTGGGAACACTGAAGCTTTCTTT. This translates into CASSSDRLTLGNTEAFF.